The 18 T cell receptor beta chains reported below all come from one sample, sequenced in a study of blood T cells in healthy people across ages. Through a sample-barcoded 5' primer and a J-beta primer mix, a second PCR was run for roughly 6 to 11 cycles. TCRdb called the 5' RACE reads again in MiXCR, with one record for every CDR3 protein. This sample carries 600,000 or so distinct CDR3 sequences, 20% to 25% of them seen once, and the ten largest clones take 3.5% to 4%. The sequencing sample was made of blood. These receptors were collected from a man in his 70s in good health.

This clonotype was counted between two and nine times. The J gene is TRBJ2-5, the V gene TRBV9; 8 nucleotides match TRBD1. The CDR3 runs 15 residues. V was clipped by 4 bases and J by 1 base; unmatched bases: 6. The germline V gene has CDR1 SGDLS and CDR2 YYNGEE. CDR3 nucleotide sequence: TGTGCCAGCAGCCGCGGACAGGGCGCCCAAGAGACCCAGTACTTC. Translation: CASSRGQGAQETQYF.

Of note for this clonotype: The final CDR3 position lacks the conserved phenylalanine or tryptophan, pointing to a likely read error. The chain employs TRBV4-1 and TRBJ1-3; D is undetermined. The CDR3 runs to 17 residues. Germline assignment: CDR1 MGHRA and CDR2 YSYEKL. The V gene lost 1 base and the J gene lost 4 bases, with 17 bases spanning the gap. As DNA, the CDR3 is TGCGCCAGCAGCCAAGCTGCCCCCTCTGCCGTCGGAAACACCATATATCTT. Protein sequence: CASSQAAPSAVGNTIYL.

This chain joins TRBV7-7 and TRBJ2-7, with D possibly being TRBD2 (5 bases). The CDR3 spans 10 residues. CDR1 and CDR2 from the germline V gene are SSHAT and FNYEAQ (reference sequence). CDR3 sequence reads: CAMPEDEQYF. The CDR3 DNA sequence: TGTGCTATGCCGGAGGACGAGCAGTACTTC.

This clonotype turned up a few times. The CDR3 protein is CASSSRPWETQYF. The CDR3 nucleotides read TGTGCCAGCAGCTCTCGTCCCTGGGAGACCCAGTACTTC. The chain employs TRBV7-2 and TRBJ2-5, with D unclear. Per the germline V gene, CDR1 is SGHTA and CDR2 is FQGNSA. CDR3 size: 13 residues. V was pared by 4 bases and J by 5 bases, with 11 bases between.

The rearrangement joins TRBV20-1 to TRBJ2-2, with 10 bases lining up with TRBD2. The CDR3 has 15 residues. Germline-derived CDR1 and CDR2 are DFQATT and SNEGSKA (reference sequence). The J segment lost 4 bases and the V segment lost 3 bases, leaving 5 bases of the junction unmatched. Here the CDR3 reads CSASSGREGTGELFF. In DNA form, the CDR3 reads TGCAGTGCTAGCAGCGGGAGGGAGGGCACCGGGGAGCTGTTTTTT.

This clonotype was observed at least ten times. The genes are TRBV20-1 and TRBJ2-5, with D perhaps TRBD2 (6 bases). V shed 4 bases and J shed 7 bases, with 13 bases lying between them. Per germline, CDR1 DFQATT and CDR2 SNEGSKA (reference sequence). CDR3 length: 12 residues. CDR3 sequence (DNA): TGCAGTGCTAAGGAGGGATTAGGGACCCAGTACTTC. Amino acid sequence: CSAKEGLGTQYF.

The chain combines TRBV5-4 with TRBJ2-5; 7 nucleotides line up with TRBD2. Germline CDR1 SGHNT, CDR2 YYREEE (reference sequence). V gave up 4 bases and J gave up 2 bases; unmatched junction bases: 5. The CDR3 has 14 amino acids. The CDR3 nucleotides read TGTGCCAGCAGCGGGGGGGATTCTCAAGAGACCCAGTACTTC. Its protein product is CASSGGDSQETQYF.

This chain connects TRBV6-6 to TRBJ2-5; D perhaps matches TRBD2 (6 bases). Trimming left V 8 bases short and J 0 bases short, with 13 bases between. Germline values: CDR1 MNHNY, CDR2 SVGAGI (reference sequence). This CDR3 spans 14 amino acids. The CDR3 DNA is TGTGCCAGCCGAACCGGGGGTAACCAAGAGACCCAGTACTTC. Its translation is CASRTGGNQETQYF.

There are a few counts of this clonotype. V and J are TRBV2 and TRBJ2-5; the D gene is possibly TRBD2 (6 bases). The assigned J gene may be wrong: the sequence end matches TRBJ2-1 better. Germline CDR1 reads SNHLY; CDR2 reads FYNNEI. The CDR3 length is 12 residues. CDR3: CASSERRDEQFF. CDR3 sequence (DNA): TGTGCCAGCAGTGAAAGGAGGGATGAGCAGTTCTTC.

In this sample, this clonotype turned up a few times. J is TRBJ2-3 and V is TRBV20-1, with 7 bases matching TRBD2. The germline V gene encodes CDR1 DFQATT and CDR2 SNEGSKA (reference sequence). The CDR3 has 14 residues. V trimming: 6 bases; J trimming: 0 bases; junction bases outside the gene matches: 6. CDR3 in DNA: TGCAGTGCCAAGAGCGGGAAAAGCACAGATACGCAGTATTTT. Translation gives CSAKSGKSTDTQYF.

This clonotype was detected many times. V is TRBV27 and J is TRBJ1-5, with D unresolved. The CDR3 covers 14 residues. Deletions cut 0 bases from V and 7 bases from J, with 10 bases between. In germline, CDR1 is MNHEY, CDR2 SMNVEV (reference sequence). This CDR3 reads CASSLSSTGQPQHF. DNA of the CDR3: TGTGCCAGCAGTTTATCGTCAACGGGGCAGCCCCAGCATTTT.

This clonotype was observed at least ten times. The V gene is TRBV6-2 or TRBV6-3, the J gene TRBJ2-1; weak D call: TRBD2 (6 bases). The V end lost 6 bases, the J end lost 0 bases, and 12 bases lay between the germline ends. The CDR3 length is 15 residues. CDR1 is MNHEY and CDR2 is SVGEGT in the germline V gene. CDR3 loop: CASSYPGSSYNEQFF. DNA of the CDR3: TGTGCCAGCAGCTATCCCGGGAGCTCCTACAATGAGCAGTTCTTC.

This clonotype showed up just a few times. The CDR3 region is CSATRGGVGNEQFF. In DNA, the CDR3 is TGCAGTGCAACTAGGGGGGGGGTGGGTAATGAGCAGTTCTTC. The J gene is TRBJ2-5, the V gene TRBV20-1, with D perhaps TRBD2 (7 bases). The end of the DNA aligns better with TRBJ2-1, so the J call may be wrong. This CDR3 has 14 residues. Germline CDR1 and CDR2: DFQATT and SNEGSKA (reference sequence).

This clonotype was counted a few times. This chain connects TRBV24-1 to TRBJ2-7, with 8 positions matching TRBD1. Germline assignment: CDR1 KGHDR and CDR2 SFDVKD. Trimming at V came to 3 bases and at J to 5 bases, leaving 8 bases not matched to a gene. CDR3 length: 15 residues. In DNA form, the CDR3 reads TGTGCCACCAGTGATCCGCGGACAGGGCACAACGAGCAGTACTTC. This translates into CATSDPRTGHNEQYF.

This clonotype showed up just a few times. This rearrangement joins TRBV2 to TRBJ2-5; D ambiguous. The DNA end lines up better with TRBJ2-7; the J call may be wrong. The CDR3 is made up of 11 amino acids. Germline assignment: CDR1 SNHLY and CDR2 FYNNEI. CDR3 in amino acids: CASRVSPEQYF. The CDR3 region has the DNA TGTGCCAGCAGGGTCTCCCCCGAGCAGTACTTC.

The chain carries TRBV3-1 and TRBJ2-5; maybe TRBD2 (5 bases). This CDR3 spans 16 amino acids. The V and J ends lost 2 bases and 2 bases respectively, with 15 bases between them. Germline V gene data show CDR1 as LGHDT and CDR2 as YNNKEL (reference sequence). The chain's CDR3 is CASSQWQDGEQETQYF. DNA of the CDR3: TGTGCCAGCAGCCAATGGCAGGACGGGGAACAAGAGACCCAGTACTTC.

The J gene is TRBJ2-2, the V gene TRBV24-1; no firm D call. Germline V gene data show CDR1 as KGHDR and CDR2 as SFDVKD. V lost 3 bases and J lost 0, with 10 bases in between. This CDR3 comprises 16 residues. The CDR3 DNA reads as TGTGCCACCAGTGATGCCACAGAAGCGAACACCGGGGAGCTGTTTTTT. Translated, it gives CATSDATEANTGELFF.

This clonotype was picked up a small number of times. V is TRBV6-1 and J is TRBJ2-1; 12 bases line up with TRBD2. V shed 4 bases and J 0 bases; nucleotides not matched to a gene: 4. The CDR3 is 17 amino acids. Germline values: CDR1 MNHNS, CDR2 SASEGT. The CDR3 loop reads CASSGGLAGYSYNEQFF. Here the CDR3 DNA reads TGTGCCAGCAGTGGGGGACTAGCGGGTTACTCCTACAATGAGCAGTTCTTC.